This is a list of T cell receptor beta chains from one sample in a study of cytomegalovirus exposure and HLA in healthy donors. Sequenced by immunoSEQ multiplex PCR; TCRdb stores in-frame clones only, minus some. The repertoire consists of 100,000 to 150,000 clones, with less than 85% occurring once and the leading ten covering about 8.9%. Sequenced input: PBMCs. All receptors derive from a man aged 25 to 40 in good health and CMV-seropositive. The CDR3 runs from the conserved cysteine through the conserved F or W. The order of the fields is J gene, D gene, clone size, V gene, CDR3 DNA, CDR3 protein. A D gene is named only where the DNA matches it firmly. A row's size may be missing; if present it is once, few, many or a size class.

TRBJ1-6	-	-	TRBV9	TGTGCCAGCAGCGTAGAGCCGGACAGCTCATATAATTCACCCCTCCACTTT	CASSVEPDSSYNSPLHF
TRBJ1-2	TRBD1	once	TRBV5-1	TGCGCCAGCAGCTTGACAGGGGGGGGCTACACCTTC	CASSLTGGGYTF
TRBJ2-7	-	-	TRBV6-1	TGTGCCAGCAGTGAAATGCACAGATACTACGAGCAGTACTTC	CASSEMHRYYEQYF
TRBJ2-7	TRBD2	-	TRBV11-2	TGTGCCAGCAGCCCCTCTAAGCTAGCGGGTAGGTACGAGCAGTACTTC	CASSPSKLAGRYEQYF
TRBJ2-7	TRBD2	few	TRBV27	TGTGCCAGCAGGCCCGGGGGGGCCTCCTACGAGCAGTACTTC	CASRPGGASYEQYF
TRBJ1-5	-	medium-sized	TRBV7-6	TGTGCCAGCAGCCCCCTGCTCCGAGCGGGACAGCCCCAGCATTTT	CASSPLLRAGQPQHF
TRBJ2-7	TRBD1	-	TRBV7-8	TGTGCCAGCAGCTTAAACAGGGGTGTGTTCTACGAGCAGTACTTC	CASSLNRGVFYEQYF
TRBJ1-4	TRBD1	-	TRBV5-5	TGTGCCAGCAGCACGTGGGACAGTCGAAATGAAAAACTGTTTTTT	CASSTWDSRNEKLFF
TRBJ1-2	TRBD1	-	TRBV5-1	TGCGCCAGCAGCTTGGGTGGGACAGTCTATGGCTACACCTTC	CASSLGGTVYGYTF
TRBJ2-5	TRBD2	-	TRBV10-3	TGTGCCATCAGTTCGGGACGGGAGGGAGAGACCCAGTACTTC	CAISSGREGETQYF
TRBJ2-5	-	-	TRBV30	TGTGCCTGGAGTTGGAACAGCAGAGCAGAGACCCAGTACTTC	CAWSWNSRAETQYF
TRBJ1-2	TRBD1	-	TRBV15	TGTGCCACCAGCAGAGATCTCGGGGGACAGGTCTATGGCTACACCTTC	CATSRDLGGQVYGYTF
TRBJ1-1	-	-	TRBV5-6	TGTGCCAGCAGCTTGGACAGTTACTACACTGAAGCTTTCTTT	CASSLDSYYTEAFF
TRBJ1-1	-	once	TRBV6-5	TGTGCCAGCAGTCGAACGACAGGAATGAACACTGAAGCTTTCTTT	CASSRTTGMNTEAFF
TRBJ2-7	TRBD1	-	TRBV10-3	TGTGCCATCAGTGAGTCGAGGACAGGCTCCTACGAGCAGTACTTC	CAISESRTGSYEQYF
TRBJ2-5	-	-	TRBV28	TGTGCCAGCAGTACAGCACCGGGATCCCAGTCGGGAGAGACCCAGTACTTC	CASSTAPGSQSGETQYF
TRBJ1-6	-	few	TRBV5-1	TGCGCCAGCAGCTCGTCCAATGGACCGGGATGGCCCCTCCACTTT	CASSSSNGPGWPLHF
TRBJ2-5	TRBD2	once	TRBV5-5	TGTGCCAGCAGCCCCAAGGGCGGGGGGGCGGAGACCCAGTACTTC	CASSPKGGGAETQYF
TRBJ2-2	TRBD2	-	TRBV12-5	TGTGCTAGTGGGACTAGCGGGGGGACCGGGGAGCTGTTTTTT	CASGTSGGTGELFF
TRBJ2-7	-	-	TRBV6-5	TGTGCCAGCAGCCCGAAATACAGGGACGAGCAGTACTTC	CASSPKYRDEQYF
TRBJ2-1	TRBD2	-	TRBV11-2	TGTGCCAGCAGCTCAACCGGGACTAGCGGGGGGGGGAATGAGCAGTTCTTC	CASSSTGTSGGGNEQFF
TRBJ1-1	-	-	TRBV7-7	TGTGCCAGCAGCTTAGGTCCGGACACTGAAGCTTTCTTT	CASSLGPDTEAFF
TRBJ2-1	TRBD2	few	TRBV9	TGTGCCAGCAGCGTAGGACTAGCGGGGGATAATGAGCAGTTCTTC	CASSVGLAGDNEQFF
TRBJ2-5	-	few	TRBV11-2	TGTGCCAGCAGCGCCGGTCGTAGCAAAGAGACCCAGTACTTC	CASSAGRSKETQYF
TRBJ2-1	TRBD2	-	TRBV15	TGTGCCACCAGCAGGGCCCTAGCGGGGGGCTCCAATGAGCAGTTCTTC	CATSRALAGGSNEQFF
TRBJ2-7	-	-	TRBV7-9	TGTGCCAGCAGCCCACCCGCCGGCTACGAGCAGTACTTC	CASSPPAGYEQYF
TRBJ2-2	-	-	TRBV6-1	TGTGCCAGCATCGCCGGGACACGGAGCACCGGGGAGCTGTTTTTT	CASIAGTRSTGELFF
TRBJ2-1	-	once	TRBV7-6	TGTGCCAGCAGCTTAGAGGCGGGGGCTAGCTCCTACAATGAGCAGTTCTTC	CASSLEAGASSYNEQFF